The 7 T cell receptor beta chains given below trace back to one sample, sequenced in a study of CD8+ T cells in alopecia areata. Reverse transcribed after extraction, RNA yielded cDNA as the sequencing template. Sequenced by immunoSEQ multiplex PCR; TCRdb stores in-frame clones only, minus some. The data contain 100,000 to 130,000 clones, around 59% of them singletons. Sequenced input: CD8+ T cells sorted from blood. These receptors all come from a human donor in good health.

The chain carries TRBV6-6 and TRBJ2-7; unclear D gene. V was shortened by 0 bases and J by 0 bases, with 9 bases between the two germline ends. The CDR3 runs to 15 residues. Germline V gene lookup returns CDR1 MNHNY and CDR2 SVGAGI (reference sequence). In nucleotides, the CDR3 is TGTGCCAGCAGTTACTCGGGCGCCTACTCCTACGAGCAGTACTTC. It specifies CASSYSGAYSYEQYF.

V usage is TRBV4-1 and J usage is TRBJ1-1, with TRBD1 matching over 10 bases. This CDR3 is built from 13 residues. Germline assignment: CDR1 MGHRA and CDR2 YSYEKL. Unmatched junction bases numbered 1, after V lost 4 bases and J lost 5 bases. The CDR3 DNA is TGCGCCAGCAGCCTGGGACAGGGGACTGAAGCTTTCTTT. Protein sequence: CASSLGQGTEAFF.

The rearrangement links TRBV29-1 to TRBJ2-7; D is possibly TRBD1 or TRBD2 (5 bases each). CDR3 length: 13 amino acids. The V gene's germline CDR1 is SQVTM and CDR2 ANQGSEA. Trimming left V 6 bases short and J 0 bases short, with 12 bases between. The CDR3 reads CSVEDTDSYEQYF. DNA of the CDR3: TGCAGCGTGGAGGACACCGACTCCTACGAGCAGTACTTC.

The chain links TRBV28 to TRBJ2-1; D gene uncertain. This CDR3 region has 13 residues. Between the trimmed V and J ends, which lost 9 bases and 9 bases, there was a span of 18 bases. Germline loops: CDR1 MDHEN, CDR2 SYDVKM. The CDR3 coding sequence is TGTGCCAGTTCCCTTACCCCCCAGGTTGAGCAGTTCTTC. Protein product: CASSLTPQVEQFF.

The chain carries TRBV28 and TRBJ2-1; 7 bases match TRBD1. Trimming cost V 5 bases and J 2 bases; bases outside gene matches: 9. The CDR3 is 16 amino acids. CDR1 MDHEN and CDR2 SYDVKM come from the germline V gene. The DNA for the CDR3 is TGTGCCAGCAGTCCCTGGGGGCAGGGGGCCTACAATGAGCAGTTCTTC. It encodes CASSPWGQGAYNEQFF. The whole variable domain, remainder taken from reference TRBV28 and TRBJ2-1, is DVKVTQSSRYLVKRTGEKVFLECVQDMDHENMFWYRQDPGLGLRLIYFSYDVKMKEKGDIPEGYSVSREKKERFSLILESASTNQTSMYLCASSPWGQGAYNEQFFGPGTRLTVL.

This clone is classed as medium-sized (0.01 to 0.1%). The chain is built from TRBV7-9 and TRBJ2-7; D might be TRBD1 or TRBD2, each matching 5 bases. CDR1 SEHNR and CDR2 FQNEAQ come from the germline V gene (reference sequence). The CDR3 consists of 13 residues. Trimming cost V 5 bases and J 7 bases, with 15 bases left between them. CDR3 DNA: TGTGCCAGCAGCCCGGGACGCGTTGCTGAGCAGTACTTC. Protein product: CASSPGRVAEQYF.

The rearrangement links TRBV28 to TRBJ2-3; a possible D gene is TRBD2 (7 bases). This CDR3 region has 15 residues. Trimming shortened V by 2 bases and J by 5 bases, and 14 bases separated the two germline ends. Germline V lookup: CDR1 MDHEN, CDR2 SYDVKM. The CDR3 region is CASSLGGAWGDTQYF. In DNA form, the CDR3 reads TGTGCCAGCAGTTTAGGGGGGGCGTGGGGAGATACGCAGTATTTT.